Listed below are T cell receptor beta chains from one sample, sequenced in a study of graft-versus-host responses after intestinal transplantation. The table came from immunoSEQ multiplex PCR; TCRdb's copy has only in-frame clones and leaves some out. The sample includes fewer than 20,000 clones, approximately 80% of them seen just once. The sample in question was ileum tissue, obtained around 580 days after intestinal transplantation. The receptors shown here come from a human patient who received an intestinal transplant, so some T cells may come from the graft donor. Each CDR3 is given with its conserved first and last residue. D genes are given only for firm matches. Clone size, where shown, is once, few, many, or a class for clones that have expanded.

>-|few|TRBJ1-5|TRBV18
CASSPGDEQPQHF
TGTGCCAGCTCACCGGGGGATGAGCAGCCCCAGCATTTT
>TRBD1|-|TRBJ1-3|TRBV19
CASSGRGGNTIYF
TGTGCCAGTAGTGGCAGGGGGGGAAACACCATATATTTT
>-|-|TRBJ1-5|TRBV5-6
CASSLGSQPQHF
TGTGCCAGCAGCTTGGGTTCTCAGCCCCAGCATTTT
>TRBD2|once|TRBJ2-5|TRBV10-3
CAISVAGDPQETQYF
TGTGCCATCAGCGTGGCGGGGGACCCCCAAGAGACCCAGTACTTC
>-|-|TRBJ2-7|TRBV18
CASSPTLDEQYF
TGTGCCAGCTCACCGACACTGGACGAGCAGTACTTC
>-|-|TRBJ2-3|TRBV11-3
CASSFSGGTDTQYF
TGTGCCAGCAGCTTCTCTGGGGGTACAGATACGCAGTATTTT
>TRBD2|-|TRBJ2-7|TRBV30
CAWRGGTYEQYF
TGTGCCTGGAGGGGGGGGACCTACGAGCAGTACTTC
>TRBD2|-|TRBJ2-7|TRBV7-9
CASSSTAGGPYEQYF
TGTGCCAGCAGCTCAACAGCGGGGGGCCCCTACGAGCAGTACTTC
>TRBD1|-|TRBJ1-2|TRBV6-1
CASSEAGRGLSYGYTF
TGTGCCAGCAGTGAAGCGGGCAGGGGGCTGTCCTATGGCTACACCTTC
>TRBD1|-|TRBJ1-5|TRBV2
CASGTGRNQPQHF
TGTGCCAGCGGGACAGGTCGGAATCAGCCCCAGCATTTT
>-|-|TRBJ2-1|TRBV18
CASSPDRAGYNEQFF
TGTGCCAGCTCCCCCGACAGGGCGGGATACAATGAGCAGTTCTTC
>-|-|TRBJ2-6|TRBV7-9
CASSPRNSPSGANVLTF
TGTGCCAGCAGCCCACGGAATAGCCCGTCTGGGGCCAACGTCCTGACTTTC
>-|-|TRBJ2-4|TRBV27
CASKSAWGNIQYF
TGTGCCAGCAAGTCGGCCTGGGGGAACATTCAGTACTTC
>-|-|TRBJ1-2|TRBV18
CASSTSQGKGYGYTF
TGTGCCAGCTCAACAAGTCAGGGAAAGGGCTATGGCTACACCTTC
>TRBD2|-|TRBJ2-2|TRBV9
CASSVASGMGTGELFF
TGTGCCAGCAGCGTAGCTAGCGGGATGGGCACCGGGGAGCTGTTTTTT
>-|-|TRBJ2-5|TRBV13
CASSFLGLAQETQYF
TGTGCCAGCAGCTTTCTGGGACTTGCACAAGAGACCCAGTACTTC
>TRBD2|-|TRBJ2-1|TRBV10-3
CAISGGGLSYNEQFF
TGTGCCATCAGTGGCGGGGGGCTCTCCTACAATGAGCAGTTCTTC
>TRBD2|-|TRBJ2-1|TRBV19
CASSPAGHEQFF
TGTGCCAGTAGTCCAGCGGGGCATGAGCAGTTCTTC
>TRBD1|-|TRBJ2-7|TRBV19
CASSSRDSSSYEQYF
TGTGCCAGTAGCTCCCGGGACAGTTCCTCCTACGAGCAGTACTTC
>-|-|TRBJ1-1|TRBV6-5
CASSSPRGPAEACF
TGTGCCAGCAGCTCTCCCCGGGGGCCCGCTGAAGCTTGCTTT
>-|-|TRBJ1-2|TRBV6-1
CASSEQQGWYTF
TGTGCCAGCAGTGAGCAACAGGGATGGTACACCTTC
>-|-|TRBJ2-7|TRBV6-5
CASSYQGGYEQYF
TGTGCCAGCAGTTACCAGGGCGGGTACGAGCAGTACTTC
>-|once|TRBJ1-6|TRBV6-1
CATHPVNNSPLHF
TGTGCCACTCACCCGGTAAATAATTCACCCCTCCACTTT
>TRBD1|-|TRBJ2-1|TRBV7-8
CASSPGQRNNEQFF
TGTGCCAGCAGCCCGGGACAGCGGAACAATGAGCAGTTCTTC
>-|-|TRBJ1-2|TRBV15
CATRSGGSGGYTF
TGTGCCACCAGGTCGGGGGGGAGCGGTGGCTACACCTTC
>TRBD1|-|TRBJ1-2|TRBV5-1
CASSFTPLTSGTGSYGYTF
TGCGCCAGCAGCTTCACCCCTCTAACCTCCGGGACAGGGTCCTATGGCTACACCTTC
>TRBD2|-|TRBJ2-2|TRBV10-1
CASSEWGGEGTGELFF
TGCGCCAGCAGTGAGTGGGGGGGAGAAGGGACCGGGGAGCTGTTTTTT
>-|-|TRBJ1-2|TRBV30
CAWSVGAGLYGYTF
TGTGCCTGGAGTGTAGGGGCGGGGTTATATGGCTACACCTTC
>TRBD1|-|TRBJ1-2|TRBV9
CASSARGQSRYTF
TGTGCCAGCAGCGCGAGGGGGCAAAGTCGCTACACCTTC
>-|-|TRBJ1-2|TRBV2
CATLMRDGHGNYGYTF
TGTGCCACTCTAATGCGGGACGGACATGGGAACTATGGCTACACCTTC
>-|-|TRBJ1-2|TRBV6-6
CASSYSEILGGFGYTF
TGTGCCAGCAGTTACTCGGAGATATTAGGGGGATTTGGCTACACCTTC